The 32 T cell receptor beta chains presented below share a single source sample, sequenced in a study of T cell changes during pregnancy in multiple sclerosis. Sequencing was performed with immunoSEQ multiplex PCR; in TCRdb, only in-frame clones are kept and a portion is missing. The sample carries about 59,000 clones, 92% recorded once. Source: peripheral blood, taken in the second trimester of pregnancy. The receptors shown here come from a female donor in good health, enrolled as a control in a pregnancy study.

The chain couples TRBV30 to TRBJ1-1, with D possibly being TRBD1 (6 bases). The CDR3 contains 14 residues. CDR1 GTSNPN and CDR2 SVGIG come from the germline V gene (reference sequence). Between the trimmed V and J ends, which lost 0 bases and 4 bases, there was a span of 12 bases. CDR3 residues: CAWSVLRGGTEAFF. The DNA for the CDR3 is TGTGCCTGGAGTGTACTTAGGGGGGGCACTGAAGCTTTCTTT.

The CDR3 spells CASSTSSGRAVNEQFF. The CDR3 region has the DNA TGTGCCAGCAGTACTTCTAGCGGGAGGGCGGTAAATGAGCAGTTCTTC. The chain employs TRBV6-6 and TRBJ2-1, with 12 bases lining up with TRBD2. Trimming at V came to 5 bases and at J to 7 bases, leaving 9 bases not matched to a gene. Germline CDR1 MNHNY, CDR2 SVGAGI (reference sequence). CDR3 size: 16 residues.

This chain uses TRBV13 with TRBJ2-4; possible D gene TRBD2, 7 bases. CDR1 is PRHDT, CDR2 FYEKMQ, per germline (reference sequence). Trimming removed 5 bases at V and 9 bases at J, with 17 bases between. The CDR3 consists of 14 residues. The CDR3 nucleotides read TGTGCCAGCAGCCGAGCCCGCGGGGGCAGCATTCAGTACTTC. Encoded protein: CASSRARGGSIQYF.

The J gene is TRBJ2-5, the V gene TRBV14; a possible D gene is TRBD2 (5 bases). The CDR3 consists of 13 residues. The germline gives CDR1 SGHDN, CDR2 FVKESK. Between the trimmed V and J ends, which lost 6 bases and 5 bases, there was a span of 13 bases. The CDR3 DNA reads TGTGCCAGCAGTCTCGTCGGAGGCGAGACCCAGTACTTC. It specifies CASSLVGGETQYF.

This clone was picked up a small number of times. This rearrangement joins TRBV9 to TRBJ1-2; TRBD1 agrees at 9 bases. CDR1 is SGDLS, CDR2 YYNGEE, per germline. The CDR3 length is 15 residues. Trimming removed 2 bases from V and 4 bases from J; junction bases left unmatched: 6. The CDR3 loop reads CASSVAGTGIYGYTF. Here the CDR3 DNA reads TGTGCCAGCAGCGTCGCCGGGACAGGGATCTATGGCTACACCTTC.

This chain links TRBV15 with TRBJ1-6; D remains unclear. The CDR3 consists of 14 residues. Trimming took off 4 bases at V and 7 bases at J, with 11 bases between the two ends. The germline V gene encodes CDR1 LNHNV and CDR2 YYDKDF (reference sequence). CDR3 nucleotide sequence: TGTGCCACCAGCAAAAGACAAGCCAATTCACCCCTCCACTTT. Protein: CATSKRQANSPLHF.

The V and J genes are TRBV5-5 and TRBJ2-7, with D maybe TRBD1 (6 bases). Germline-derived CDR1 and CDR2 are SGHKS and YYEKEE (reference sequence). This CDR3 spans 16 amino acids. V lost 2 bases and J lost 4, with 19 bases in between. CDR3 amino acids: CASSFSQGPSGYEQYF. The CDR3 DNA reads TGTGCCAGCAGCTTTTCTCAGGGGCCAAGTGGGTACGAGCAGTACTTC.

This chain links TRBV11-2 with TRBJ1-1; TRBD1 might be the D (6 bases). The CDR3 consists of 14 residues. In germline, CDR1 is SGHAT, CDR2 FQNNGV. The germline V and J ends were trimmed by 0 bases and 8 bases, with 13 bases remaining between them. The CDR3 nucleotides are TGTGCCAGCAGCTTAGAACAGGGCCTAACGGAAGCTTTCTTT. It encodes CASSLEQGLTEAFF.

This clone turned up a few times. The chain has TRBV2 and TRBJ2-7, with 7 bases aligning to TRBD2. The CDR3 extends over 17 amino acids. Germline CDR1 reads SNHLY; CDR2 reads FYNNEI. V shed 0 bases, J shed 0 bases, and the junction held 8 bases outside the gene matches. The CDR3 bases are TGTGCCAGCAGTGAAGCGCCGTGGGCGGGGGTCTCCTACGAGCAGTACTTC. Translation: CASSEAPWAGVSYEQYF.

CDR3 residues: CASSLLRAGFSYEQYF. CDR3 sequence (DNA): TGTGCCAGCAGCTTACTCCGGGCAGGGTTTTCCTACGAGCAGTACTTC. V and J are TRBV5-6 and TRBJ2-7; D is possibly TRBD1 (5 bases). CDR3 size: 16 residues. V lost 2 bases, J lost 1 base, and 16 bases lay in between. Germline CDR1 and CDR2: SGHDT and YYEEEE. The whole variable domain, remainder taken from reference TRBV5-6 and TRBJ2-7, is DAGVTQSPTHLIKTRGQQVTLRCSPKSGHDTVSWYQQALGQGPQFIFQYYEEEERQRGNFPDRFSGHQFPNYSSELNVNALLLGDSALYLCASSLLRAGFSYEQYFGPGTRLTVT.

The genes are TRBV7-2 and TRBJ2-7, with TRBD2 identical over 14 bases. From germline, CDR1 is SGHTA and CDR2 FQGNSA. After removal of 5 bases from V and 1 base from J, the junction contained 4 bases not matched to a gene. This CDR3 is 16 amino acids long. CDR3 protein: CASSPGLAGVSYEQYF. In DNA form, the CDR3 reads TGTGCCAGCAGCCCGGGACTAGCGGGAGTATCCTACGAGCAGTACTTC.

This clone was counted a few times. CDR3 in DNA: TGTGCCAGCATCCTCGATAAGAGCAACACTGAAGCTTTCTTT. This codes for CASILDKSNTEAFF. The chain has TRBV5-4 and TRBJ1-1; D unresolved. The V gene's germline CDR1 is SGHNT and CDR2 YYREEE (reference sequence). The V end lost 6 bases, the J end lost 2 bases, and 14 bases lay between the germline ends. The length of the CDR3 is 14 residues. The whole variable domain, remainder taken from reference TRBV5-4 and TRBJ1-1, is ETGVTQSPTHLIKTRGQQVTLRCSSQSGHNTVSWYQQALGQGPQFIFQYYREEENGRGNFPPRFSGLQFPNYSSELNVNALELDDSALYLCASILDKSNTEAFFGQGTRLTVV.

The chain employs TRBV10-3 and TRBJ2-1; TRBD2 agrees at 14 bases. Trimming cost V 4 bases and J 3 bases; bases outside gene matches: 5. Germline values: CDR1 ENHRY, CDR2 SYGVKD. The CDR3 has 17 amino acids. CDR3 amino acids: CAISGTSGGPRYNEQFF. Written as DNA, the CDR3 is TGTGCCATCAGTGGGACTAGCGGGGGGCCCCGCTACAATGAGCAGTTCTTC.

V and J are TRBV7-9 and TRBJ1-4; D is possibly TRBD1 (5 bases). With 5 bases removed from V and 7 bases from J, the gap between germline ends came to 20 bases. Germline lookup yields CDR1 SEHNR and CDR2 FQNEAQ (reference sequence). The CDR3 has 16 residues. The DNA of the CDR3 is TGTGCCAGCAGCCTTATTCTACATCTTAGGGGTGAAAAACTGTTTTTT. Translated: CASSLILHLRGEKLFF. Full variable domain (outside the CDR3, taken from reference TRBV7-9 and TRBJ1-4): DTGVSQNPRHKITKRGQNVTFRCDPISEHNRLYWYRQTLGQGPEFLTYFQNEAQLEKSRLLSDRFSAERPKGSFSTLEIQRTEQGDSAMYLCASSLILHLRGEKLFFGSGTQLSVL.

The gene calls are TRBV15 and TRBJ2-5; 7 bases align to TRBD2. The CDR3 spans 16 residues. Trimming cost V 1 base and J 3 bases; bases outside gene matches: 8. Germline V gene lookup returns CDR1 LNHNV and CDR2 YYDKDF (reference sequence). As DNA, the CDR3 is TGTGCCACCAGCAGAGTATATTACAGCGGGAAAGAGACCCAGTACTTC. Translation gives CATSRVYYSGKETQYF. Full variable domain (missing parts from reference TRBV15 and TRBJ2-5): DAMVIQNPRYQVTQFGKPVTLSCSQTLNHNVMYWYQQKSSQAPKLLFHYYDKDFNNEADTPDNFQSRRPNTSFCFLDIRSPGLGDTAMYLCATSRVYYSGKETQYFGPGTRLLVL.

The CDR3 nucleotides read TGTGCCAGCAGCCAAGGAAACGCGGGCTCCTACAATGAGCAGTTCTTC. Protein product: CASSQGNAGSYNEQFF. V is TRBV4-2 and J is TRBJ2-1; tentatively, D is TRBD2 (5 bases). The V gene's germline CDR1 is LGHNA and CDR2 YNFKEQ. V gave up 1 base and J gave up 0 bases, with 10 bases separating them. This CDR3 has 16 amino acids.

The V and J genes are TRBV7-9 and TRBJ2-5; D gene ambiguous. The germline V and J ends were trimmed by 6 bases and 2 bases, with 10 bases remaining between them. From germline, CDR1 is SEHNR and CDR2 FQNEAQ (reference sequence). The CDR3 has 13 residues. This CDR3 reads CASRMAQQETQYF. The CDR3 DNA reads TGTGCCAGCAGGATGGCACAACAAGAGACCCAGTACTTC.

This chain joins TRBV19 and TRBJ2-5, with 7 positions matching TRBD2. CDR3 size: 16 residues. With V trimmed by 9 bases and J by 1 base, 14 bases remained unmatched. CDR1 and CDR2 (germline): LNHDA, SQIVND (reference sequence). CDR3 nucleotide sequence: TGTGCCAGGGACTTACCAAGGACTAGTTCCCAAGAGACCCAGTACTTC. It encodes CARDLPRTSSQETQYF.

The chain links TRBV29-1 to TRBJ2-7; D perhaps matches TRBD2 (5 bases). V was pared by 0 bases and J by 7 bases, with 7 bases between. Germline V CDR1 and CDR2: SQVTM, ANQGSEA. The CDR3 extends over 11 amino acids. The CDR3 nucleotides are TGCAGCGTTGAAGATCCGGGGGAGCAGTACTTC. Protein: CSVEDPGEQYF.

The V call is TRBV28, the J call TRBJ2-6, with 7 bases matching TRBD1. There are 19 residues in the CDR3. Germline CDR1 reads MDHEN; CDR2 reads SYDVKM. V dropped 4 bases and J dropped 0; count of bases not matched to a gene: 12. CDR3 in DNA: TGTGCCAGCAGTTCGCATACAGGGGTCATAGACTCTGGGGCCAACGTCCTGACTTTC. It codes for CASSSHTGVIDSGANVLTF.

The chain joins TRBV19 to TRBJ1-4; the D is unclear. The V gene lost 4 bases and the J gene lost 10 bases, with 28 bases spanning the gap. Germline lookup yields CDR1 LNHDA and CDR2 SQIVND (reference sequence). The CDR3 is made up of 18 amino acids. CDR3 residues: CASSTRAKNRGSSGKLFF. The CDR3 DNA reads TGTGCCAGTAGTACTCGAGCGAAAAACAGAGGGTCGTCGGGAAAACTGTTTTTT.

The rearrangement joins TRBV7-9 to TRBJ1-5; 9 bases are a match to TRBD1. This CDR3 is built from 15 residues. Trimming took 4 bases from V and 5 from J; bases not matched to a gene: 6. The V gene's germline CDR1 is SEHNR and CDR2 FQNEAQ (reference sequence). CDR3 sequence (DNA): TGTGCCAGCAGCTCTTCCACAGGGGGCCATCAGCCCCAGCATTTT. It codes for CASSSSTGGHQPQHF.

This chain's CDR3 is CASSYAKDRGRVHNEQFF. The CDR3 DNA follows: TGTGCCAGCAGCTATGCCAAGGACAGGGGGCGGGTGCACAATGAGCAGTTCTTC. This chain connects TRBV11-2 to TRBJ2-1; 11 bases match TRBD1. V shed 4 bases and J 5 bases; nucleotides not matched to a gene: 13. Germline values: CDR1 SGHAT, CDR2 FQNNGV. The CDR3 covers 18 residues. The variable domain in full, with the rest retrieved from reference TRBV11-2 and TRBJ2-1, is EAGVAQSPRYKIIEKRQSVAFWCNPISGHATLYWYQQILGQGPKLLIQFQNNGVVDDSQLPKDRFSAERLKGVDSTLKIQPAKLEDSAVYLCASSYAKDRGRVHNEQFFGPGTRLTVL.

The CDR3 here is CASRLDYEQYF. The DNA for the CDR3 is TGTGCCAGCAGACTCGACTACGAGCAGTACTTC. The chain couples TRBV6-5 to TRBJ2-7; no clear D. The CDR3 covers 11 residues. CDR1 MNHEY and CDR2 SVGAGI come from the germline V gene. The V end was cut by 6 bases, the J end by 3 bases, with 6 bases between.

The V call is TRBV27, the J call TRBJ1-1; the D gene is possibly TRBD1 (5 bases). The CDR3 length is 16 residues. V lost 5 bases to trimming and J lost 1 base, with 17 bases between them. Per the germline V gene, CDR1 is MNHEY and CDR2 is SMNVEV (reference sequence). The CDR3 here is CASSPYDRTRNTEAFF. As DNA, the CDR3 is TGTGCCAGCAGTCCCTACGACAGAACGAGGAACACTGAAGCTTTCTTT.

The chain links TRBV27 to TRBJ1-5; D unclear. Per germline, CDR1 MNHEY and CDR2 SMNVEV (reference sequence). V gave up 2 bases and J gave up 4 bases, with 12 bases separating them. CDR3 length: 15 residues. The chain's CDR3 is CASSLPKSLNQPQHF. The DNA of the CDR3 is TGTGCCAGCAGTTTACCCAAATCGCTAAATCAGCCCCAGCATTTT.

This clone has just one count. The chain has TRBV7-8 and TRBJ2-7; TRBD2 aligns across 10 bases. The CDR3 is 15 amino acids. Germline-derived CDR1 and CDR2 are SGHVS and FQNEAQ. The trim removed 7 bases at V and 1 base at J, leaving 7 bases unmatched. CDR3 residues: CASTLELAGSYEQYF. The CDR3 nucleotides are TGTGCCAGCACCCTCGAACTAGCGGGATCCTACGAGCAGTACTTC.

The chain carries TRBV9 and TRBJ2-7; a possible D gene is TRBD2 (6 bases). Germline V gene sequence: CDR1 SGDLS, CDR2 YYNGEE. Trimming stripped 3 bases from V and 3 bases from J, with 16 bases between. The length of the CDR3 is 15 residues. The CDR3 DNA follows: TGTGCCAGCAGCGGACGGGACTCCTGGGGCTACGAGCAGTACTTC. It is translated as CASSGRDSWGYEQYF.

The chain couples TRBV25-1 to TRBJ2-7; D is perhaps TRBD2 (5 bases). Trimming cost V 2 bases and J 3 bases, with 8 bases left between them. Germline V gene sequence: CDR1 MGHDK, CDR2 SYGVNS. This CDR3 spans 13 amino acids. In DNA form, the CDR3 reads TGTGCCAGCAGTGAAACCGGGAACTACGAGCAGTACTTC. Amino acid sequence: CASSETGNYEQYF.

The genes are TRBV7-9 and TRBJ2-3; TRBD2 aligns across 14 bases. The CDR3 has 16 residues. Germline V gene sequence: CDR1 SEHNR, CDR2 FQNEAQ (reference sequence). Germline trimming cut 5 bases from V and 3 bases from J; bases unmatched to any gene: 4. The CDR3: CASSRTSGRSTDTQYF. The CDR3 DNA is TGTGCCAGCAGCCGGACTAGCGGGAGGTCGACAGATACGCAGTATTTT. Full variable domain (rest looked up from reference TRBV7-9 and TRBJ2-3): DTGVSQNPRHKITKRGQNVTFRCDPISEHNRLYWYRQTLGQGPEFLTYFQNEAQLEKSRLLSDRFSAERPKGSFSTLEIQRTEQGDSAMYLCASSRTSGRSTDTQYFGPGTRLTVL.

The V and J genes are TRBV4-2 and TRBJ2-1; TRBD2 aligns across 11 bases. V was clipped by 0 bases and J by 2 bases; unmatched bases: 3. The CDR3 loop spans 17 amino acids. Germline lookup yields CDR1 LGHNA and CDR2 YNFKEQ. CDR3 in amino acids: CASSQETSGEAYNEQFF. Written as DNA, the CDR3 is TGTGCCAGCAGCCAAGAGACTAGCGGGGAGGCCTACAATGAGCAGTTCTTC.

This chain links TRBV4-1 with TRBJ2-5, with 7 bases identical to TRBD1. Germline V gene sequence: CDR1 MGHRA, CDR2 YSYEKL. Unmatched junction bases numbered 10, after V lost 2 bases and J lost 7 bases. This CDR3 has 15 residues. The CDR3 spells CASSQISQGVGTQYF. DNA for the CDR3: TGCGCCAGCAGCCAAATATCCCAGGGGGTCGGGACCCAGTACTTC.